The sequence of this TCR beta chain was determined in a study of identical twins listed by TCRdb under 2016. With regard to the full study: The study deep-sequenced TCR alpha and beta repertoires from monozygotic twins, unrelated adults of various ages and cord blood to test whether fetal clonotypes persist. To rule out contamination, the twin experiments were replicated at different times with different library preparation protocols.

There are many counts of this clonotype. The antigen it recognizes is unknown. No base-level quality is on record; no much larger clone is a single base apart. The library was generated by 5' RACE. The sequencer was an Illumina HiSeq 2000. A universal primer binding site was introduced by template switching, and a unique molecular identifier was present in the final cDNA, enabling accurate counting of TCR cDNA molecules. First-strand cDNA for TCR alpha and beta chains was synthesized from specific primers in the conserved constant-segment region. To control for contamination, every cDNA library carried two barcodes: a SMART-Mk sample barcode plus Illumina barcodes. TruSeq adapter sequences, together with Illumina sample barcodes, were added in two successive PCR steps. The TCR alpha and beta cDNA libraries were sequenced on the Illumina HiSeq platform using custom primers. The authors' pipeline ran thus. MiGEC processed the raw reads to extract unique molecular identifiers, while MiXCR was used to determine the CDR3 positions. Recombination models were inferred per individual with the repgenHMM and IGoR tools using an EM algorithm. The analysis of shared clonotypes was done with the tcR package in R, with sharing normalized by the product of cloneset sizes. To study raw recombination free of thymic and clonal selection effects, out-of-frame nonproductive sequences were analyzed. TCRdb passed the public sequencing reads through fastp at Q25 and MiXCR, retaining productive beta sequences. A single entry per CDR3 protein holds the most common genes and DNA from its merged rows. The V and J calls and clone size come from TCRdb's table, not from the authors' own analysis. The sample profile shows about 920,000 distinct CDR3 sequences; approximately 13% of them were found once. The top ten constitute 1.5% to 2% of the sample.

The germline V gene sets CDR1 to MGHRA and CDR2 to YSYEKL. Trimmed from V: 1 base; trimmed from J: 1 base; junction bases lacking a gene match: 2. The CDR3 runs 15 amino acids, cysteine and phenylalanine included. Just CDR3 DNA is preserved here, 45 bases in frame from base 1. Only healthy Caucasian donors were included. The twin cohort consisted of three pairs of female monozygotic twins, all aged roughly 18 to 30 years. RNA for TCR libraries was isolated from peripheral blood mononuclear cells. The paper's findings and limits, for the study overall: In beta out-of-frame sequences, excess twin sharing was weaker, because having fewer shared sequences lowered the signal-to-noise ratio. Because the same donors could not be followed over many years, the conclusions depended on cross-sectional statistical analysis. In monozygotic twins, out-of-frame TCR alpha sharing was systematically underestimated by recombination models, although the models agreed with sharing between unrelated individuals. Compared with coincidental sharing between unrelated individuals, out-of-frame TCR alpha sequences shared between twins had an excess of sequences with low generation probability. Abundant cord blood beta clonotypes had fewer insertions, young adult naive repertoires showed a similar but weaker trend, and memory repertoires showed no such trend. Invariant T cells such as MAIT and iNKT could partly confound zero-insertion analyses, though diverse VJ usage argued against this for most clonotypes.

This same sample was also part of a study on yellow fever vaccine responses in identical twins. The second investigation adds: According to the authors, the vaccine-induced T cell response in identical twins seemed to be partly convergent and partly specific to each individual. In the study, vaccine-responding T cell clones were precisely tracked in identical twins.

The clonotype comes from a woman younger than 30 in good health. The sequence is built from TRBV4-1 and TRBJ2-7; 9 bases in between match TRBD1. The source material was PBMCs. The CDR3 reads CASSQAGTGSYEQYF. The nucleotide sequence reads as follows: TGCGCCAGCAGCCAAGCCGGGACAGGGTCCTACGAGCAGTACTTC.